The 7 T cell receptor beta chains below were found in one sample sequenced in a study of spatial heterogeneity in lung cancer. The time point was: blood at routine non-recurrence follow-up after resection. TCRdb re-analysed the 5' RACE reads in MiXCR, keeping a single row per CDR3 protein. The sample lists around 44,000 distinct CDR3 sequences, roughly a tenth occurring once. The sample in question was PBMCs, obtained at follow-up. The origin of the receptors is a female donor with early-stage non-small cell lung cancer.

A few counts support this clonotype. The chain links TRBV5-1 to TRBJ2-7, with D hard to call. This CDR3 comprises 13 residues. V lost 3 bases and J lost 1, with 8 bases in between. The germline gives CDR1 SGHRS, CDR2 YFSETQ. The CDR3, as DNA: TGCGCCAGCAGCTCCGGGTCTTCCTACGAGCAGTACTTC. This gives the protein CASSSGSSYEQYF.

By sample share, this clonotype is medium-sized (0.01 to 0.1%). The rearrangement links TRBV10-3 to TRBJ2-4, with D hard to call. The CDR3 covers 17 residues. Germline V gene lookup returns CDR1 ENHRY and CDR2 SYGVKD. V dropped 0 bases and J dropped 0 bases, with 12 bases sitting between them. DNA of the CDR3: TGTGCCATCAGTGAGTCGTCACAGCGATTAGCCAAAAACATTCAGTACTTC. Amino acids: CAISESSQRLAKNIQYF.

The rearrangement uses TRBV20-1 and TRBJ2-2; perhaps TRBD2 as D (7 bases). CDR3 length: 17 amino acids. The V and J ends lost 6 bases and 6 bases respectively, with 26 bases between them. Germline CDR1 reads DFQATT; CDR2 reads SNEGSKA (reference sequence). CDR3 loop: CSAPPQVGGRVAGELFF. Here the CDR3 DNA reads TGCAGTGCCCCCCCCCAGGTGGGGGGGCGCGTGGCCGGGGAGCTGTTTTTT.

This clonotype was seen at least ten times. The V call is TRBV10-1, the J call TRBJ1-1; D not resolved. The CDR3 is made up of 13 amino acids. CDR1 and CDR2 from the germline V gene are WNHNN and SYGVQD (reference sequence). Trimming took 5 bases from V and 0 from J, leaving 7 bases between them. CDR3 bases: TGCGCCAGCAGTTTCGGGCTGAACACTGAAGCTTTCTTT. It codes for CASSFGLNTEAFF.

This clonotype has ten or more counts. This chain uses TRBV7-3 with TRBJ2-5; D is unclear. The germline CDR1 and CDR2 sequences are SGHTA and FQGTGA. CDR3 length equals 13 residues. V gave up 3 bases and J gave up 1 base, with 6 bases separating them. The CDR3 DNA reads as TGTGCCAGCAGCTTGTCCCCCCAAGAGACCCAGTACTTC. Translated, it gives CASSLSPQETQYF.

This clonotype was picked up a small number of times. The rearrangement links TRBV24-1 to TRBJ2-2, with TRBD1 matching 11 bases. Germline-derived CDR1 and CDR2 are KGHDR and SFDVKD. This CDR3 is built from 15 residues. V lost 2 bases to trimming and J lost 5 bases; unmatched junction nucleotides: 0. The CDR3 protein is CATSDWDRGTGELFF. DNA of the CDR3: TGTGCCACCAGTGATTGGGACAGGGGGACCGGGGAGCTGTTTTTT.

This clonotype was picked up many times. The CDR3 DNA follows: TGTGCCAGCAGCGTATTTGGGCAGGGCTACGAGCAGTACTTC. Translating it yields CASSVFGQGYEQYF. The chain couples TRBV9 to TRBJ2-7, with D possibly being TRBD1 (5 bases). CDR3 length: 14 amino acids. Trimming stripped 1 base from V and 3 bases from J, with 11 bases between. Germline V gene data show CDR1 as SGDLS and CDR2 as YYNGEE.